The source of this T cell receptor beta chain is a study of blood T cell repertoires in COVID-19. Study summary: Material from acute and convalescent COVID-19 was sourced from the United States, Italy and Spain. Sample material is recorded as cDNA or gDNA derived from T cells, B-cell-depleted T cells, or PBMCs.

Source study methods: Cell counts per sample came from amplifying reference gene primers. The repertoire was sequenced with immunoSEQ multiplex PCR; TCRdb's copy has only in-frame clones and lacks some. The DNA gave D and trimming, while V, J and clone size come from that table. Of some 150,000 clones in the sample, 80% were seen once. Trimming took off 5 bases at V and 7 bases at J, with 18 bases between the two ends. The CDR3 length is 15 residues. CDR1 is LNHDA and CDR2 is SQIVND in the germline V gene (reference sequence). The sequenced sample was peripheral blood. The TCR originated in a man aged 55-75 years with active or convalescent COVID-19. This chain connects TRBV19 to TRBJ1-5, with D unclear. CDR3 protein: CASSPQGSPGQPQHF. CDR3 nucleotides: TGTGCCAGTAGTCCCCAAGGGAGTCCCGGGCAGCCCCAGCATTTT.